This T cell receptor beta chain was sequenced in a study of cytomegalovirus exposure and HLA in healthy donors. Comments on this clone: Its antigen is unidentified.

Primers included in the PCR were 60 Vbeta and 13 Jbeta primers. Original analysis: As a later analysis found, there were 70 million to 90 million unique TCR beta chains, of which approximately 10 million were shared. Generated by immunoSEQ multiplex PCR, the TCRdb table keeps only in-frame clones and is missing some. V and J calls and clone size are copied from that table; D and trimming were computed from the DNA. The top ten clones hold approximately 0.9% of a sample with around 110,000 clones, roughly 73% of them seen once. Germline V gene sequence: CDR1 MNHNS, CDR2 SASEGT. The J segment lost 11 bases and the V segment lost 3 bases, leaving 10 bases of the junction unmatched. This CDR3 spans 14 amino acids. Study-wide results and limits: A prior analysis recorded that most TCR beta V segments were productive about 87% or about 30% of the time. Investigators reported 164 TCR beta chains as tied to cytomegalovirus. Later analysis identified about 18,000 TCR beta sequences associated with HLA alleles, using a false discovery rate threshold of 0.05.

Sequences were obtained from PBMCs. V is TRBV6-1 and J is TRBJ1-1; 9 nucleotides line up with TRBD1. The TCR was taken from a woman aged 30 to 39 in good health and CMV-seronegative. Written as DNA, the CDR3 is TGTGCCAGCAGTGATCCGGGACAGGGACTTTGGGCTTTCTTT. Encoded protein: CASSDPGQGLWAFF.